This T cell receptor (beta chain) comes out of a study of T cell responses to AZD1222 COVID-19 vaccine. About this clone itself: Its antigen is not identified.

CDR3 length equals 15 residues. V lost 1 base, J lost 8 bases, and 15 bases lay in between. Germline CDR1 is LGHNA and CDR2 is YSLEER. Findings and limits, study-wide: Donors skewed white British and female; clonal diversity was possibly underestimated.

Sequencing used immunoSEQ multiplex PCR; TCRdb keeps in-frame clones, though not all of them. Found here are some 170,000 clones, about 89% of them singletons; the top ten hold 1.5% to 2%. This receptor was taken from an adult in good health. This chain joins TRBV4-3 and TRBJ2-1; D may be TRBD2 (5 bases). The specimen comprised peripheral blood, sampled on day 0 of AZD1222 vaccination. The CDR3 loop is CASSQGWRTTDEQFF. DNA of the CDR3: TGCGCCAGCAGCCAAGGATGGAGGACCACGGATGAGCAGTTCTTC.